These T cell receptor beta chains were read from a single sample in a study of response to subunit inactivated influenza vaccine. TCRdb called the RT-PCR reads again in MiXCR, with one record for every CDR3 protein. The repertoire holds 150,000 to 200,000 distinct CDR3 sequences, with 12% as singletons. These sequences were also reported in another study, on T cells expressing NK-cell markers.

Sequencing was performed on CD8+ T cells sorted from PBMCs, taken roughly 12 days after vaccination. The receptors here all came from a man in his forties or fifties who received an inactivated influenza vaccine. Each CDR3 is given with its conserved first and last residue. A D gene is named only where the DNA matches it firmly. Size values are once, few and many counts, or a class for expanded clones, and some rows have none.

D	size	V	J	DNA	CDR3
.	few	TRBV6-2/TRBV6-3	TRBJ2-3	TGTGCCAGCAGTTTCGAGGGGGGAGTGAACACAGATACGCAGTATTTT	CASSFEGGVNTDTQYF
.	few	TRBV12-3/TRBV12-4	TRBJ1-4	TGTGCCAGCAGTTTAAGCTCAACTAATGAAAAACTGTTTTTT	CASSLSSTNEKLFF
TRBD2	.	TRBV29-1	TRBJ2-1	TGCAGCGTTTATTCCAGCGGGAGGACCCTCTACAATGAGCAGTTCTTC	CSVYSSGRTLYNEQFF
.	.	TRBV7-9	TRBJ2-1	TGTGCCAGCAGCTTATTAGCTCGAGATGAGCAGTTCTTC	CASSLLARDEQFF
.	.	TRBV11-1	TRBJ2-3	TGTGCCAGCAGCTTACTGAGTACTAGCACAGATACGCAGTATTTT	CASSLLSTSTDTQYF
.	.	TRBV29-1	TRBJ2-7	TGCAGCGTTGAAGGAATGACAGCGCGGGGCTACGAGCAGTACTTC	CSVEGMTARGYEQYF
.	.	TRBV28	TRBJ2-7	TGTGCCAGCAGTTTCCGACTTTCCTACGAGCAGTACTTC	CASSFRLSYEQYF
.	.	TRBV4-2	TRBJ2-7	TGTGCCATCAGCCCCGGGCTACTCTACGAGCAGTACTTC	CAISPGLLYEQYF
TRBD1	few	TRBV25-1	TRBJ2-1	TGTGCCAGCAGTTGGCAGGGGGCCTACAATGAGCAGTTCTTC	CASSWQGAYNEQFF
.	many	TRBV2	TRBJ2-7	TGTGCCAGCAGGTTCAGCGCAACCTACGAGCAGTACTTC	CASRFSATYEQYF
.	.	TRBV28	TRBJ2-1	TGTGCCAGCAGTTTATATTTTCCCAATGAGCAGTTCTTC	CASSLYFPNEQFF
.	.	TRBV18	TRBJ2-1	TGTGCCAGCTCACCACCTGGGGGCAATGAGCAGTTCTTC	CASSPPGGNEQFF
.	.	TRBV28	TRBJ2-1	TGTGCCAGCAGCGCAAGGGGAAACAATGAGCAGTTCTTC	CASSARGNNEQFF
.	many	TRBV5-5	TRBJ2-7	TGTGCCAGCAGCTCAGGACCGTGGATTCCCTACGAGCAGTACTTC	CASSSGPWIPYEQYF
.	few	TRBV6-5	TRBJ2-1	TGTGCCAGCAGTTACGAGCGGAGCTACAATGAGCAGTTCTTC	CASSYERSYNEQFF
.	few	TRBV5-1	TRBJ1-3	TGCGCCAGCAGCTTGGACGGGGCCGGAAACACCATATATTTT	CASSLDGAGNTIYF
TRBD2	.	TRBV28	TRBJ2-1	TGTGCCAGCCTCCAACCCCTAGCGGGGTACAATGAGCATTTCTTC	CASLQPLAGYNEHFF
.	few	TRBV12-2	TRBJ2-5	TGTGCAAGTCGCTTAGACTGGGACACTAGCGGACATGAGACCCAGTACTTC	CASRLDWDTSGHETQYF
TRBD2	.	TRBV4-3	TRBJ2-7	TGCGCCAGCAGCCAAGATTGGGGGACTAGCGGGAGATACGAGCAGTACTTC	CASSQDWGTSGRYEQYF
.	many	TRBV29-1	TRBJ2-2	TGCAGCGTGGCGACGGAGAACACCGGGGAGCTGTTTTTT	CSVATENTGELFF
.	.	TRBV7-9	TRBJ2-7	TGTGCCAGCAGCTTAGGAGGGGTGAGATACGAGCAGTACTTC	CASSLGGVRYEQYF
TRBD1	.	TRBV12-3/TRBV12-4	TRBJ2-3	TGTGCCAGCAGTTGGGACAGCTCAGATACGCAGTATTTT	CASSWDSSDTQYF
.	many	TRBV12-3/TRBV12-4	TRBJ2-5	TGTGCCAGCAGTTTATCATCAGAGACCCAGTACTTC	CASSLSSETQYF
TRBD2	.	TRBV6-1	TRBJ2-1	TGTGCCAGCAGGGCCGGGACTAGCGGGAACGATGAGCAGTTCTTC	CASRAGTSGNDEQFF
.	.	TRBV27	TRBJ2-1	TGTGCCAGCAGTACCCCTGGGTACAATGAGCAGTTCTTC	CASSTPGYNEQFF
.	few	TRBV4-3	TRBJ2-5	TGCGCCAGCAGCCAAGACGTAGGGGGTGAGCAAGAGACCCAGTACTTC	CASSQDVGGEQETQYF
TRBD2	.	TRBV15	TRBJ2-1	TGTGCCACCAGCAGAGATCTAGGTAGCGGGAGTGGGAATGAGCAGTTCTTC	CATSRDLGSGSGNEQFF
TRBD1	few	TRBV9	TRBJ2-7	TGTGCCAGCAGCGTAGCTGGGGACAGGACGGACGAGCAGTACTTC	CASSVAGDRTDEQYF